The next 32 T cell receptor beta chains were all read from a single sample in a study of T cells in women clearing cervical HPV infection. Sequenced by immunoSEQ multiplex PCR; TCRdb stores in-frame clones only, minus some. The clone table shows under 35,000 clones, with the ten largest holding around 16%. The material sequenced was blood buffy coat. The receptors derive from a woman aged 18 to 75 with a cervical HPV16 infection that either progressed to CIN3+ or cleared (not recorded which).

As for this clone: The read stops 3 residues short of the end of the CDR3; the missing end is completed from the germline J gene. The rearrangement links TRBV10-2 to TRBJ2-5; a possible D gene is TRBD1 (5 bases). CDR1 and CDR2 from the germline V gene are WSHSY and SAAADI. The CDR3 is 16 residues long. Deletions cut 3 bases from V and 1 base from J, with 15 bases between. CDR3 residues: CASSDPPLGLQETQYF. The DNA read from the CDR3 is TGCGCCAGCAGTGATCCTCCGTTGGGGCTCCAAGAGACC.

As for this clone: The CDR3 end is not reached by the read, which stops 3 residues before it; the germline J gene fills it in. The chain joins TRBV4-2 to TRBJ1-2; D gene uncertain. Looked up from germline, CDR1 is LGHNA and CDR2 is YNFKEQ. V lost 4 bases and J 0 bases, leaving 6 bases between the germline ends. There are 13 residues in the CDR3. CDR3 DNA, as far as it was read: TGTGCCAGCAGCCTCCCAGCTAACTATGGC. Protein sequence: CASSLPANYG. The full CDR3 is CASSLPANYGYTF.

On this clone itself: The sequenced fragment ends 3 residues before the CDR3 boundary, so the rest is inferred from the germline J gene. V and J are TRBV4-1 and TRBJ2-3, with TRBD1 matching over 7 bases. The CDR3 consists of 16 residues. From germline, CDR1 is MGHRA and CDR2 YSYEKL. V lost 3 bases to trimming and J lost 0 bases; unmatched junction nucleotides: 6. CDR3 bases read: TGCGCCAGCAGCCACCGCAGGGGACAGAGCACAGATACG. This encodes CASSHRRGQSTDT. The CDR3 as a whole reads CASSHRRGQSTDTQYF.

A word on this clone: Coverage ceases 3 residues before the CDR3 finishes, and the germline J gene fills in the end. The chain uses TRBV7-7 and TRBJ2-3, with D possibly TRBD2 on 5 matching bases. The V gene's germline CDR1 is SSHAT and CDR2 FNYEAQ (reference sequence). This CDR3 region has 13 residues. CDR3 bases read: TGTGCCAGCAGCTCCAACACCGCGGGTCCG. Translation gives CASSSNTAGP. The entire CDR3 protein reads CASSSNTAGPQYF.

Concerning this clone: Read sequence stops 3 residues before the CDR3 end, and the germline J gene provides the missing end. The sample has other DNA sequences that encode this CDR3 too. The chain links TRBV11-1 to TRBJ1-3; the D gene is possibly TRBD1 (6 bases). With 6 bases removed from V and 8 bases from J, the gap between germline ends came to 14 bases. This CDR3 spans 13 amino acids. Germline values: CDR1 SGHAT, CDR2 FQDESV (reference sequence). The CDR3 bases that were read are TGTGCCAGCAGACCGTCAGGGGAATACACC. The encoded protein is CASRPSGEYT. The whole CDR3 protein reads CASRPSGEYTIYF.

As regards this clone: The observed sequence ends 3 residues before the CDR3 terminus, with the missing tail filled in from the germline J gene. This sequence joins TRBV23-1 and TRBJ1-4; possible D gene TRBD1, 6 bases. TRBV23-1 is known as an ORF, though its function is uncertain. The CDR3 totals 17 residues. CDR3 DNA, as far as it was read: TGCGCCAGCAGTCGGAGGGACAAGGGCTCTGGGGCCAACGTA. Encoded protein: CASSRRDKGSGANV. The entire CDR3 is CASSRRDKGSGANVLFF.

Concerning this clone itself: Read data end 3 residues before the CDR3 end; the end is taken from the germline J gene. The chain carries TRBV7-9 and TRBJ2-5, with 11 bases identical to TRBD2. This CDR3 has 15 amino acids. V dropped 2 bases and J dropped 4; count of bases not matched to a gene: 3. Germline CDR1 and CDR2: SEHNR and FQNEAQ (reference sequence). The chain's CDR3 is CASSLIAGGRETQYF. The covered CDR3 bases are TGTGCCAGCAGCTTAATAGCGGGGGGGAGAGAGACC.

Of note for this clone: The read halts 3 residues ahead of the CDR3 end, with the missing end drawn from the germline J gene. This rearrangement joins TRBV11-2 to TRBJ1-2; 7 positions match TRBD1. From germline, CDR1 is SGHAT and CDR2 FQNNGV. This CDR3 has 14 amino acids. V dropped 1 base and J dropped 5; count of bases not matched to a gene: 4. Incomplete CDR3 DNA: TGTGCCAGCAGCTTAGGGGACAGTAATTATGGC. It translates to CASSLGDSNYG. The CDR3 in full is CASSLGDSNYGYTF.

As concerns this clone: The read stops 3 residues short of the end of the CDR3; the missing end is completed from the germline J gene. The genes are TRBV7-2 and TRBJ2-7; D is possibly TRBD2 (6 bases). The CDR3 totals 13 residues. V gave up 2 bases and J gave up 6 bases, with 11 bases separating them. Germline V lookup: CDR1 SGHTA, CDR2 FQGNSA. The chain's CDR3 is CASSLNLGGEQYF. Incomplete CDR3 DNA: TGTGCCAGCAGCTTAAATTTGGGGGGCGAG.

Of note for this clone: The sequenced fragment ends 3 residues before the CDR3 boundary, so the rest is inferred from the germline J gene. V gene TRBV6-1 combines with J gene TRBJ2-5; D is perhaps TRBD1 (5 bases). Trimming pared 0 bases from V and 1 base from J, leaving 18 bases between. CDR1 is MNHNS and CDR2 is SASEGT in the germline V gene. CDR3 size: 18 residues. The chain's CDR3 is CASSEARLIRGAQETQYF. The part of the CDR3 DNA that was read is TGTGCCAGCAGTGAAGCGCGTTTAATACGTGGGGCCCAAGAGACC.

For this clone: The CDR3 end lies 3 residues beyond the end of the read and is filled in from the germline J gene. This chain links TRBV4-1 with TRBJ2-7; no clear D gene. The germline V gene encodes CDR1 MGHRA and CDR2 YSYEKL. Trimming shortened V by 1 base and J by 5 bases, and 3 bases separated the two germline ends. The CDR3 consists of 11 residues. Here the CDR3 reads CASSQGNEQYF. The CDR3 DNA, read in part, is TGCGCCAGCAGCCAAGGTAACGAG.

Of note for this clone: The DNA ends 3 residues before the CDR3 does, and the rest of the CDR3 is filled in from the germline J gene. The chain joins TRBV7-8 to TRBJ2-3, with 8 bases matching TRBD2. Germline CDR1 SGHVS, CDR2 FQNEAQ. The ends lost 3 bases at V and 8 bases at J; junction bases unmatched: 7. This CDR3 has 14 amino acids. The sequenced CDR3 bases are TGTGCCAGCAGCTTTCCCAGCGGGGGAGGTACG. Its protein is CASSFPSGGGT. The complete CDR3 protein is CASSFPSGGGTQYF.

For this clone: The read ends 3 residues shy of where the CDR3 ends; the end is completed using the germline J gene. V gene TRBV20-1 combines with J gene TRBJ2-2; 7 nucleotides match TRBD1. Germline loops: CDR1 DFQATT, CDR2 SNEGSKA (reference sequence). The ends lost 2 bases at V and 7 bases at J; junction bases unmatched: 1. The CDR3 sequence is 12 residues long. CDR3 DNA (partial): TGCAGTGCTAGACAGGGGGTCGGGGAG. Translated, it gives CSARQGVGE. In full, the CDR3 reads CSARQGVGELFF.

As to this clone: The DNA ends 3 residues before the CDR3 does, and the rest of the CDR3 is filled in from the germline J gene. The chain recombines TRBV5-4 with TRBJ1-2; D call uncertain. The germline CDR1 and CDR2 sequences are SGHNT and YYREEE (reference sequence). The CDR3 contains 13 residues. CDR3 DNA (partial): TGTGCCAGCAGCTTGGCGTCTAGCAATGAG. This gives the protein CASSLASSNE. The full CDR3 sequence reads CASSLASSNEYTF.

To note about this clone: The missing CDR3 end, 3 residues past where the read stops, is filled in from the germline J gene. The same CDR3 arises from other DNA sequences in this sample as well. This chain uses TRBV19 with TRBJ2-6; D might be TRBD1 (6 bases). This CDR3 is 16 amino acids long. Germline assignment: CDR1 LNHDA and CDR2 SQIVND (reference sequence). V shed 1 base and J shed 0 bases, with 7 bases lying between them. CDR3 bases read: TGTGCCAGTAGTATAGGAGGGGGCTCTGGGGCCAACGTC. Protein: CASSIGGGSGANV. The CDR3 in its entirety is CASSIGGGSGANVLTF.

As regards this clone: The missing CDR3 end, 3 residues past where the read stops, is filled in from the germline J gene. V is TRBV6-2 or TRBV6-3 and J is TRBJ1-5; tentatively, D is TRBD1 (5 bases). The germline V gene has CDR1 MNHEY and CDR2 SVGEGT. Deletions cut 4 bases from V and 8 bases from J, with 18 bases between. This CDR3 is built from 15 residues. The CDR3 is CASSLGRGDIEPQHF. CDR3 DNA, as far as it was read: TGTGCCAGCAGTTTGGGGCGTGGGGATATTGAGCCC.

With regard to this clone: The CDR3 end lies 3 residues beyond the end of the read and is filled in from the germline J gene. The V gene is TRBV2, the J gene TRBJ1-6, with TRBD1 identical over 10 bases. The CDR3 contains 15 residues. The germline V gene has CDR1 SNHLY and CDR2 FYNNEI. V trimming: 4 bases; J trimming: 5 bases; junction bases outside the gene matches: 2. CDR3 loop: CASSVDRGHNSPLHF. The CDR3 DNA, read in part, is TGTGCCAGCAGTGTTGACAGGGGGCATAATTCACCC.

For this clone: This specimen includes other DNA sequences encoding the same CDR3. The part of the CDR3 DNA that was read is TGTGCCAGTAGTACCCCCCCGGAGGGGGCGGATACG. It codes for CASSTPPEGADT. Given in full, the CDR3 is CASSTPPEGADTQYF. This rearrangement joins TRBV19 to TRBJ2-3, with D possibly matching TRBD1 (7 bases). Read coverage stops 3 residues before the CDR3 terminus; the germline J gene supplies the remainder. CDR3 length equals 15 residues. CDR1 LNHDA and CDR2 SQIVND come from the germline V gene (reference sequence). Trimming shortened V by 4 bases and J by 6 bases, and 17 bases separated the two germline ends. Combining the CDR3 with reference TRBV19 and TRBJ2-3 gives the whole variable domain DGGITQSPKYLFRKEGQNVTLSCEQNLNHDAMYWYRQDPGQGLRLIYYSQIVNDFQKGDIAEGYSVSREKKESFPLTVTSAQKNPTAFYLCASSTPPEGADTQYFGPGTRLTVL.

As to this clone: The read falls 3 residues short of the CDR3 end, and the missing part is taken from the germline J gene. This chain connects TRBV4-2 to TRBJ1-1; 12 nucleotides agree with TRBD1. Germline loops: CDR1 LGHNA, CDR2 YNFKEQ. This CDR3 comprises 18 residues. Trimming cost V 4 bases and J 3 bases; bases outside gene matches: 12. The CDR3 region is CASSPQGGTGGRHTEAFF. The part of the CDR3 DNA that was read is TGTGCCAGCAGCCCCCAAGGGGGGACAGGGGGCAGGCACACTGAA.

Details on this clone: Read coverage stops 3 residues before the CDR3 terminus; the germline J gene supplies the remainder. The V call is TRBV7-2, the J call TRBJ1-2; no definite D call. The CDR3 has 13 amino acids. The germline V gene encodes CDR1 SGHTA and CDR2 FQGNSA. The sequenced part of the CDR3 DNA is TGTGCCAGCAGCCCGACACTTGGGTTCGAC. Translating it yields CASSPTLGFD. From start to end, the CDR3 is CASSPTLGFDYTF.

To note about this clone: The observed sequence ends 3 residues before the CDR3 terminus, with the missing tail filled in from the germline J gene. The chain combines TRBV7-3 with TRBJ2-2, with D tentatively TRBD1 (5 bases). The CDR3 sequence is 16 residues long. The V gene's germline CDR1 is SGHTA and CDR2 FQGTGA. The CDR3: CASSFSWGSLHEKLFF. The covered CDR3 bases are TGTGCCAGCAGCTTTAGTTGGGGCAGCCTGCATGAAAAG.

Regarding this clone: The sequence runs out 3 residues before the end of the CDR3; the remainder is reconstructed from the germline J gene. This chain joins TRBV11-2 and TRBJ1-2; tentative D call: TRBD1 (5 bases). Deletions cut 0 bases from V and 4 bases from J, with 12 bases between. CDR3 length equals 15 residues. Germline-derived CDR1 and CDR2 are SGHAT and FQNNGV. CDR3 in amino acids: CASSLDSQGIYGYTF. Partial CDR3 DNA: TGTGCCAGCAGCTTAGATTCTCAGGGAATCTATGGC.

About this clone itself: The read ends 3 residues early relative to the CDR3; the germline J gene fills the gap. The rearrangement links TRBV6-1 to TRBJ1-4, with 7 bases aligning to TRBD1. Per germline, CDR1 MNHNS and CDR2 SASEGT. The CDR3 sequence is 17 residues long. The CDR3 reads CASSERQGSPYNSPLFF. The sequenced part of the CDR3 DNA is TGTGCCAGCAGTGAACGACAGGGATCACCTTATAATTCACCA.

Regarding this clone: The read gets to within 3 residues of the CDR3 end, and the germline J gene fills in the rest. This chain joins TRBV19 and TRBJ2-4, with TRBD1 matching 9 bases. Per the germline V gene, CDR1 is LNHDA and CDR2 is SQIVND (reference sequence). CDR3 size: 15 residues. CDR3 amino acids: CASSSTSTGGYGQYF. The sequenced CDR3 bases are TGTGCCAGTAGTAGCACATCGACAGGGGGATATGGT.

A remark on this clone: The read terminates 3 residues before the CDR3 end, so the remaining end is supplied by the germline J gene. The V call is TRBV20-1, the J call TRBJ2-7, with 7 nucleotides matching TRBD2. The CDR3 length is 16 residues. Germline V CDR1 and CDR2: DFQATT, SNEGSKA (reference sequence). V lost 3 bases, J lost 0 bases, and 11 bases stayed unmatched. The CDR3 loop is CSASLRAGLPSYEQYF. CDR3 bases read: TGCAGTGCTAGTTTGAGAGCGGGGCTTCCCTCCTACGAG.

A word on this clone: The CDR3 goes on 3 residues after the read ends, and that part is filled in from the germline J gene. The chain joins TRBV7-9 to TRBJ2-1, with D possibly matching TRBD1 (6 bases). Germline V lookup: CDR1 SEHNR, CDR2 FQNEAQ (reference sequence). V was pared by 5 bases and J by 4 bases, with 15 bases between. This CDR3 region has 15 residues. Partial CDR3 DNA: TGTGCCAGCAGCCCCGGACAGTGGGGGTACAATGAG. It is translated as CASSPGQWGYNE. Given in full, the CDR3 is CASSPGQWGYNEQFF.

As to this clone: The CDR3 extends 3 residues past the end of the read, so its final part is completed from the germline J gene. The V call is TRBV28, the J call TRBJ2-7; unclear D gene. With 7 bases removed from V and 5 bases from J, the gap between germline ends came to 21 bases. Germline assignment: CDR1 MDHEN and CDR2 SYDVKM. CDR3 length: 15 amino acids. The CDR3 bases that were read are TGTGCCAGCAAACCCCTCCTGGTCTCTCCTAACGAG. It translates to CASKPLLVSPNE. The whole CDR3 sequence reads CASKPLLVSPNEQYF.

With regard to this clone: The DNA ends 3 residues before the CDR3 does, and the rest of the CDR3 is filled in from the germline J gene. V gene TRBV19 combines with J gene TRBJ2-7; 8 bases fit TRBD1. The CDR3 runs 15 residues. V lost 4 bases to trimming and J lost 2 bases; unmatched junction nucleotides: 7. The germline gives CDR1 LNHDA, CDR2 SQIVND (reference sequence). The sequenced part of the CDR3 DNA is TGTGCCAGTAGTACCCTCGGACAGGGACCCTACGAG. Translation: CASSTLGQGPYE. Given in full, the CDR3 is CASSTLGQGPYEQYF.

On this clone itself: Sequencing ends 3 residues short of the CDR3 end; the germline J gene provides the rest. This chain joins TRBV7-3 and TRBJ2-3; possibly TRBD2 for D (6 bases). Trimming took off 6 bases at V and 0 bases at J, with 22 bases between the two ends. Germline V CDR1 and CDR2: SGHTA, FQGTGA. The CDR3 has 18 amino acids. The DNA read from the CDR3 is TGTGCCAGCAGATACATATGGTGGGACTCCCTTAGCACAGATACG. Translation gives CASRYIWWDSLSTDT. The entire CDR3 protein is CASRYIWWDSLSTDTQYF. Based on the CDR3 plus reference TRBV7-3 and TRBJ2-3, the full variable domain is GAGVSQTPSNKVTEKGKYVELRCDPISGHTALYWYRQSLGQGPEFLIYFQGTGAADDSGLPNDRFFAVRPEGSVSTLKIQRTERGDSAVYLCASRYIWWDSLSTDTQYFGPGTRLTVL.

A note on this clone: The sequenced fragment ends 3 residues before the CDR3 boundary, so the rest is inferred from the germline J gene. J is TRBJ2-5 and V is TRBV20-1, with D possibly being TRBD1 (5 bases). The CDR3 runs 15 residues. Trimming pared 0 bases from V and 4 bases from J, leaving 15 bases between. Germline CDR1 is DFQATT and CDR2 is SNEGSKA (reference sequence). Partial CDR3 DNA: TGCAGTGCTAGAGATCGTCTGGGTGACAGAGAGACC. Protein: CSARDRLGDRET. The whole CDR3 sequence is CSARDRLGDRETQYF.

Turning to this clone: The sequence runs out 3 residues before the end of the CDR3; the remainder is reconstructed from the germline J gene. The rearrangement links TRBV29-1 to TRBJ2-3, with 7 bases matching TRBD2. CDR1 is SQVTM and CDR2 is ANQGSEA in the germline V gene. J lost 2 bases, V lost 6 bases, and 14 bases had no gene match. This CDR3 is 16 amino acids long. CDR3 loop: CSVEEGGVRHTDTQYF. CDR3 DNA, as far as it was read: TGCAGCGTCGAGGAGGGAGGGGTGCGACACACAGATACG.

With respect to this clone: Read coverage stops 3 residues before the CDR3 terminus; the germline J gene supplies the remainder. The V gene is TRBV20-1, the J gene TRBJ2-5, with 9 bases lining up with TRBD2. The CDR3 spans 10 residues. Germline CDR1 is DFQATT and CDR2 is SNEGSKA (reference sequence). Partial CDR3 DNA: TGCAGTGCGGGACTAGCAACC. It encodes CSAGLAT. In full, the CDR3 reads CSAGLATQYF.